One sample yielded the 8 T cell receptor beta chains listed below, sequenced in a study of post-analysis software for immune sequencing data. General study points: When patients were compared with controls, four to six TRBV segments were more frequent, TRBV5-6, TRBV5-1 and TRBV20-1 among them.

TCR beta cDNA libraries had unique molecular identifiers. TCRdb redid the calling of the PCR reads with MiXCR, one entry per CDR3 protein. The profile shows some 800,000 distinct CDR3 sequences, roughly 50% of them singletons. Antigen specificity for these receptors is unknown. The sample comprised blood. The receptors were sampled from a girl aged 5-17 years with multiple sclerosis.

The rearrangement uses TRBV7-9 and TRBJ2-4; 14 nucleotides align to TRBD2. V lost 5 bases to trimming and J lost 3 bases; unmatched junction nucleotides: 12. The germline V gene has CDR1 SEHNR and CDR2 FQNEAQ (reference sequence). The CDR3 covers 19 residues. CDR3 nucleotide sequence: TGTGCCAGCAGCGCCGCCGAGGGACTAGCGGGAGAGGTCAAAAACATTCAGTACTTC. Protein sequence: CASSAAEGLAGEVKNIQYF. The whole variable domain, remainder taken from reference TRBV7-9 and TRBJ2-4, is DTGVSQNPRHKITKRGQNVTFRCDPISEHNRLYWYRQTLGQGPEFLTYFQNEAQLEKSRLLSDRFSAERPKGSFSTLEIQRTEQGDSAMYLCASSAAEGLAGEVKNIQYFGAGTRLSVL.

The rearrangement joins TRBV12-3 or TRBV12-4 to TRBJ2-5; 11 bases agree with TRBD2. Trimming took 0 bases from V and 5 from J; bases not matched to a gene: 2. The CDR3 is 15 amino acids. CDR3: CASSLALAGGETQYF. In DNA, the CDR3 is TGTGCCAGCAGTTTAGCGCTAGCGGGAGGTGAGACCCAGTACTTC.

This clonotype was detected a few times. V is TRBV28 and J is TRBJ2-3; D is ambiguous. CDR3 length: 16 residues. Germline assignment: CDR1 MDHEN and CDR2 SYDVKM. The V gene lost 3 bases and the J gene lost 1 base, with 14 bases spanning the gap. Here the CDR3 reads CASSFLDIACTDTQYF. Written as DNA, the CDR3 is TGTGCCAGCAGTTTTTTGGATATAGCCTGCACAGATACGCAGTATTTT.

The count of this clonotype is one. At one of its ends the junction is not consistent with the germline gene, which may arise from a read error. This chain links TRBV12-3 or TRBV12-4 with TRBJ2-7; 14 bases are shared with TRBD2. CDR3 length: 15 amino acids. This CDR3 is CTSRGLAGGPYEQYF. In nucleotides, the CDR3 is TGTACCAGCAGAGGACTAGCGGGAGGTCCCTACGAGCAGTACTTC.

The rearrangement uses TRBV7-2 and TRBJ2-1, with 9 nucleotides matching TRBD2. CDR1 and CDR2 from the germline V gene are SGHTA and FQGNSA. Trimming cost V 0 bases and J 8 bases; bases outside gene matches: 11. This CDR3 contains 17 residues. CDR3 coding DNA: TGTGCCAGCAGCTTAGCCCGCGGACTAGCGTTGGACGATGAGCAGTTCTTC. Amino acid sequence: CASSLARGLALDDEQFF.

This clonotype was seen a few times. V usage is TRBV5-1 and J usage is TRBJ2-5; the D gene is possibly TRBD1 (7 bases). This CDR3 is 13 amino acids long. CDR1 and CDR2 from the germline V gene are SGHRS and YFSETQ. The V end lost 5 bases, the J end lost 5 bases, and 13 bases lay between the germline ends. The CDR3 here is CASRSGGKETQYF. For the CDR3, the DNA is TGCGCCAGCAGATCAGGGGGGAAGGAGACCCAGTACTTC.

The rearrangement joins TRBV7-2 to TRBJ2-7; tentative D call: TRBD2 (6 bases). The V gene's germline CDR1 is SGHTA and CDR2 FQGNSA. V lost 1 base and J lost 0, with 7 bases in between. The CDR3 spans 14 residues. CDR3 sequence (DNA): TGTGCCAGCAGCTTAGAGGACTACTCCTACGAGCAGTACTTC. This sequence encodes CASSLEDYSYEQYF.

The CDR3 loop is CASSWVVGRGYEQYF. The CDR3, as DNA: TGTGCCAGCAGTTGGGTCGTAGGCAGGGGTTACGAGCAGTACTTC. J is TRBJ2-7 and V is TRBV6-6, with TRBD1 as a possible D gene (6 bases). The CDR3 runs 15 residues. The V and J ends lost 4 bases and 4 bases respectively, with 17 bases between them. Germline V gene sequence: CDR1 MNHNY, CDR2 SVGAGI (reference sequence).